Detailed here is one T cell receptor (beta chain). Its specificity is not known. The protocol was immunoSEQ multiplex PCR, while the TCRdb copy is restricted to in-frame clones and leaves out a portion. The sample consists of tens of thousands of clones, 65% to 85% of them appearing once. The sample comes from a study of OX40 agonist ivuxolimab in advanced cancers. As for the study in general: Participants, approximately 80% male, averaged about 56 years of age, ranging from about 20 to 79. People who had prior anti-PD-1, anti-PD-L1 or anti-CTLA-4 therapy could take part, and under 45% had some. Findings and limits, study-wide: Expanded clones were, on average, more numerous in CD8+ T cells than in CD4+. Clonal expansion by week 6 occurred in CD4+ and CD8+ blood T cells (at 0.1 to 3.0 mg/kg).

The CDR3 totals 13 residues. Germline CDR1 reads MNHEY; CDR2 reads SMNVEV (reference sequence). V was shortened by 7 bases and J by 0 bases, with 10 bases between the two germline ends. The receptor's source is an adult with an advanced solid tumor such as melanoma, head and neck, liver or kidney cancer. Specimen: CD4+ or CD8+ T cells sorted from blood, collected in a trial of the OX40 agonist ivuxolimab. This chain connects TRBV27 to TRBJ2-7, with unresolved D. Here the CDR3 reads CASKGLSSYEQYF. The CDR3 bases are TGTGCCAGCAAGGGTCTTTCCTCCTACGAGCAGTACTTC.